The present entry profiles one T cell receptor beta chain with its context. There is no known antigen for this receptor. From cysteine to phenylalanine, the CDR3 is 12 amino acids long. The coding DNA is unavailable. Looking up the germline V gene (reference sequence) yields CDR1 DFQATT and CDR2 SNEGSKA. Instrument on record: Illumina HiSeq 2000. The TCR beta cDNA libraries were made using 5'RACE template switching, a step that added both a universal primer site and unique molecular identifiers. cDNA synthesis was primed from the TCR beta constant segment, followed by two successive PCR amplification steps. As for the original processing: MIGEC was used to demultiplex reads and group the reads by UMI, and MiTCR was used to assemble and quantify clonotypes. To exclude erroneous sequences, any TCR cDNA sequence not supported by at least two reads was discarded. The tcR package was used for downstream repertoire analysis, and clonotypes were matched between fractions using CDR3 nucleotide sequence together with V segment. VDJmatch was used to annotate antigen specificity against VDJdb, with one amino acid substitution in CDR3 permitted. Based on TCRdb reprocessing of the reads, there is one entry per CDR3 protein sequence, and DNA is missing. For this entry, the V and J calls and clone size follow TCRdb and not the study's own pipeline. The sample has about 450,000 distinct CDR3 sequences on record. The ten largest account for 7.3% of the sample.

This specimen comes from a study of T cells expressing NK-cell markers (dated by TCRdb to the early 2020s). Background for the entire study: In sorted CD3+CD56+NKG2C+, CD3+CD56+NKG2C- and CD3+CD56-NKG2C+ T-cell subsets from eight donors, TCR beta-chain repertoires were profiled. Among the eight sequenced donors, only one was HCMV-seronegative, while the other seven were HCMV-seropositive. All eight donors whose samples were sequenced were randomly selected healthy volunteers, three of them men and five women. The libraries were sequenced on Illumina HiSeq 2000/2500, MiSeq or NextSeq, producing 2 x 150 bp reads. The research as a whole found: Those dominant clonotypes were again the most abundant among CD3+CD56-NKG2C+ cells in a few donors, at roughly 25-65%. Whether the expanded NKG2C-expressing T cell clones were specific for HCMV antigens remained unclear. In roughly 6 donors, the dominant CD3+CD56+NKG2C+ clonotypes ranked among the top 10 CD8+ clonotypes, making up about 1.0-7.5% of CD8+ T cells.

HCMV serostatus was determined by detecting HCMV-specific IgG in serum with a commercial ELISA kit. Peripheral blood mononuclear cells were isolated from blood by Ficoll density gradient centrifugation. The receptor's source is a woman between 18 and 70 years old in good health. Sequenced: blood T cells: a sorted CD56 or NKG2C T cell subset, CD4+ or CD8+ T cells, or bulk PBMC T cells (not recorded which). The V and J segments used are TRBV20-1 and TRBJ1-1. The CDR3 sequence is CSARLALTEAFF.